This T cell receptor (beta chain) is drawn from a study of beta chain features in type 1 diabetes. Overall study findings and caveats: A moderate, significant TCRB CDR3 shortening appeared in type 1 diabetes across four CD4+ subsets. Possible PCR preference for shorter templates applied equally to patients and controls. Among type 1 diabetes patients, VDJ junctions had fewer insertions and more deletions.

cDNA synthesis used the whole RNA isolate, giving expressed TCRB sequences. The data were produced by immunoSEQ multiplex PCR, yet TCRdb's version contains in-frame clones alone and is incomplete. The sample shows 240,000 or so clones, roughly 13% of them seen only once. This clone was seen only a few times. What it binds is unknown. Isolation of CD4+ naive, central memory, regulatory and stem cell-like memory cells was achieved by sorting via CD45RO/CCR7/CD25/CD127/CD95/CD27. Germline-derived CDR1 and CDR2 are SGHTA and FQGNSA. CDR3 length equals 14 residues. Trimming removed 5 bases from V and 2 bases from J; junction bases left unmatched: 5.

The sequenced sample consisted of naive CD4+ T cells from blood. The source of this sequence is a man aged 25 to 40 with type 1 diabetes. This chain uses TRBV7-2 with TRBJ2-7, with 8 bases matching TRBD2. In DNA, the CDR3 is TGTGCCAGCAGCGGAAGCGGGGGACCCTACGAGCAGTACTTC. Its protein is CASSGSGGPYEQYF.